This record looks at one TCR beta chain sequence and its context. Profiling relied on immunoSEQ multiplex PCR, and the TCRdb table lists in-frame clones only, not all of them. This sample has roughly 24,000 clones, with 82% found just once. The CDR3 spans 11 residues. Germline assignment: CDR1 KGHSH and CDR2 LQKENI. Trimming cost V 8 bases and J 3 bases, with 8 bases left between them. The sample is drawn from a study of control samples from healthy donors and cancer patients. Sequencing was done on a sample of PBMCs. V gene TRBV18 combines with J gene TRBJ2-7; no clear D gene. The sequence came from a man aged 55 to 70 with colorectal cancer. CDR3 in DNA: TGTGCCAGCGCAGTAGACTACGAGCAGTACTTC. Encoded protein: CASAVDYEQYF. Variable domain in full (rest from reference TRBV18 and TRBJ2-7): NAGVMQNPRHLVRRRGQEARLRCSPMKGHSHVYWYRQLPEEGLKFMVYLQKENIIDESGMPKERFSAEFPKEGPSILRIQQVVRGDSAAYFCASAVDYEQYFGPGTRLTVT.